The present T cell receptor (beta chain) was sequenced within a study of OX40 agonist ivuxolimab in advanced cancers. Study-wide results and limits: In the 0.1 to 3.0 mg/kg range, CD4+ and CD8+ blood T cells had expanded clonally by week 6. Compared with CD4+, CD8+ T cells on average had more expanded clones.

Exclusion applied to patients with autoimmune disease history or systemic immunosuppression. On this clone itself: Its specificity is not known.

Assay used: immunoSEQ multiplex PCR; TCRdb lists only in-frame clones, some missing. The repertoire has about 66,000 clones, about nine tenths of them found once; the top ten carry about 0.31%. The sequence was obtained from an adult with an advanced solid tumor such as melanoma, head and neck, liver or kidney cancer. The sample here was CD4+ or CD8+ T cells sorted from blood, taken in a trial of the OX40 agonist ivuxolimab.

The CDR3 DNA sequence: TGTGCCATCAGTGAGTCCTACAGCACAGATACGCAGTATTTT. Translating it yields CAISESYSTDTQYF. The V call is TRBV10-3, the J call TRBJ2-3; D gene unclear. The length of the CDR3 is 14 residues. CDR1 and CDR2 (germline): ENHRY, SYGVKD. V lost 0 bases and J 0 bases, leaving 4 bases between the germline ends.